The 17 T cell receptor beta chains in this list originate from one sample, sequenced in a study of neurological immune-mediated disorders. In TCRdb, the 5' RACE reads were re-called with MiXCR into one record per CDR3 protein. The sample includes tens of thousands of distinct CDR3 sequences, around 6.8% of them seen just once. Specimen: PBMCs. These TCRs come from a woman aged 40 to 49 in good health.

This clonotype was seen ten or more times. V usage is TRBV5-1 and J usage is TRBJ2-5, with D tentatively TRBD1 (6 bases). The germline gives CDR1 SGHRS, CDR2 YFSETQ. V lost 0 bases to trimming and J lost 0 bases, with 12 bases between them. This CDR3 spans 16 amino acids. The CDR3 sequence: CASSLGLGDNQETQYF. Written as DNA, the CDR3 is TGCGCCAGCAGCTTGGGATTAGGGGACAACCAAGAGACCCAGTACTTC.

This clonotype was recorded at least ten times. The chain carries TRBV5-6 and TRBJ2-1; D is undetermined. Germline loops: CDR1 SGHDT, CDR2 YYEEEE. The V and J ends lost 0 bases and 2 bases respectively, with 12 bases between them. The CDR3 totals 16 residues. CDR3 nucleotide sequence: TGTGCCAGCAGCTTGGCAGCCAGGCCACCCTACAATGAGCAGTTCTTC. It specifies CASSLAARPPYNEQFF.

This clonotype was seen repeatedly, ten times or more. The rearrangement joins TRBV29-1 to TRBJ1-2; D gene uncertain. Trimming removed 6 bases at V and 3 bases at J, with 8 bases between. The CDR3 has 11 residues. The germline V gene encodes CDR1 SQVTM and CDR2 ANQGSEA. The CDR3 reads CSVAGDYGYTF. Written as DNA, the CDR3 is TGCAGCGTCGCTGGGGACTATGGCTACACCTTC.

This clonotype was seen ten or more times. V is TRBV20-1 and J is TRBJ1-5, with D tentatively TRBD1 (5 bases). The CDR3 loop spans 16 amino acids. The germline V and J ends were trimmed by 6 bases and 5 bases, with 23 bases remaining between them. The germline V gene encodes CDR1 DFQATT and CDR2 SNEGSKA (reference sequence). The CDR3 region is CSAFNPQGGVHQPQHF. CDR3 sequence (DNA): TGCAGTGCCTTTAATCCCCAGGGAGGGGTTCATCAGCCCCAGCATTTT.

This clonotype came up many times. V is TRBV6-5 and J is TRBJ2-7, with D possibly matching TRBD2 (7 bases). This CDR3 has 16 residues. The germline CDR1 and CDR2 sequences are MNHEY and SVGAGI. Between the trimmed V and J ends, which lost 5 bases and 7 bases, there was a span of 24 bases. CDR3 residues: CASSGPGASGLGEQYF. The CDR3 DNA sequence: TGTGCCAGCAGTGGCCCGGGGGCTAGCGGTCTGGGAGAGCAGTACTTC.

This clonotype has at least ten counts. This chain connects TRBV5-1 to TRBJ2-1; the D call may be TRBD1 or TRBD2 (7 bases each). The CDR3 loop spans 16 amino acids. V lost 3 bases and J lost 1, with 14 bases in between. Looked up from germline, CDR1 is SGHRS and CDR2 is YFSETQ. The chain's CDR3 is CASSYKQGGSYNEQFF. The DNA for the CDR3 is TGCGCCAGCAGCTATAAGCAGGGGGGGTCCTACAATGAGCAGTTCTTC.

This chain links TRBV20-1 with TRBJ2-5, with a tentative D call TRBD2 (5 bases). Between the trimmed V and J ends, which lost 0 bases and 7 bases, there was a span of 15 bases. CDR3 size: 14 residues. The germline V gene encodes CDR1 DFQATT and CDR2 SNEGSKA (reference sequence). The DNA of the CDR3 is TGCAGTGCTAGAGATCCGAGGACTTTGGCGACCCAGTACTTC. This codes for CSARDPRTLATQYF.

This clonotype was detected ten times or more. One junction end does not reproduce the germline sequence, and a read error may be involved. The chain links TRBV5-1 to TRBJ1-2; TRBD1 agrees at 9 bases. The germline V gene encodes CDR1 SGHRS and CDR2 YFSETQ. CDR3 size: 15 residues. The CDR3 reads CASSLTGGEYYGYTF. DNA for the CDR3: TGTGCCAGCAGCTTGACAGGGGGAGAGTACTATGGCTACACCTTC.

This clonotype was seen many times. The rearrangement uses TRBV2 and TRBJ2-7, with D perhaps assigned TRBD1 or TRBD2 (5 bases each). CDR3 length: 13 residues. The V and J ends lost 3 bases and 4 bases respectively, with 10 bases between them. Germline lookup yields CDR1 SNHLY and CDR2 FYNNEI. In DNA form, the CDR3 reads TGTGCCAGCAGTGACGGGGCCCAATACGAGCAGTACTTC. Translation gives CASSDGAQYEQYF.

This clonotype was detected ten times or more. The V gene is TRBV6-5, the J gene TRBJ1-1, with D unresolved. Trimming stripped 0 bases from V and 0 bases from J, with 14 bases between. CDR1 MNHEY and CDR2 SVGAGI come from the germline V gene. The CDR3 extends over 17 amino acids. CDR3 coding DNA: TGTGCCAGCAGTTACTCGATAACGGATTTCCTGAACACTGAAGCTTTCTTT. Residues: CASSYSITDFLNTEAFF.

This clonotype was found many times. This chain connects TRBV28 to TRBJ2-3; the match to TRBD2 covers 10 bases. The CDR3 has 14 residues. Trimming cost V 10 bases and J 4 bases; bases outside gene matches: 8. CDR1 is MDHEN and CDR2 is SYDVKM in the germline V gene. CDR3 nucleotide sequence: TGTGCCACTCTTAGCGGGGGGAAACCAGATACGCAGTATTTT. Its translation is CATLSGGKPDTQYF. The whole variable domain, remainder taken from reference TRBV28 and TRBJ2-3, is DVKVTQSSRYLVKRTGEKVFLECVQDMDHENMFWYRQDPGLGLRLIYFSYDVKMKEKGDIPEGYSVSREKKERFSLILESASTNQTSMYLCATLSGGKPDTQYFGPGTRLTVL.

This clonotype was seen ten or more times. This rearrangement joins TRBV11-3 to TRBJ2-1; tentatively, D is TRBD1 or TRBD2 (5 bases each). Trimming removed 0 bases at V and 10 bases at J, with 16 bases between. This CDR3 has 15 residues. The germline V gene has CDR1 SGHNT and CDR2 YENEEA. The CDR3 region is CASSLEGLANSEQFF. The CDR3 nucleotides read TGTGCCAGCAGCTTAGAGGGGCTAGCAAACAGCGAGCAGTTCTTC.

This clonotype occurred many times. V usage is TRBV7-9 and J usage is TRBJ2-1; TRBD2 is a possible D gene (6 bases). Trimming removed 6 bases from V and 0 bases from J, with 12 bases in between. The CDR3 sequence is 15 residues long. Germline CDR1 and CDR2: SEHNR and FQNEAQ (reference sequence). The CDR3 DNA reads TGTGCCAGCAGACCCCGGGGGAGCTCCTACAATGAGCAGTTCTTC. It translates to CASRPRGSSYNEQFF.

This clonotype showed up many times. V and J are TRBV29-1 and TRBJ1-5, with a tentative D call TRBD1 (5 bases). The CDR3 loop spans 12 amino acids. Looked up from germline, CDR1 is SQVTM and CDR2 is ANQGSEA. V was trimmed by 6 bases and J by 8 bases, leaving 14 bases between them. In DNA, the CDR3 is TGCAGCGTGTGGGACGGTGAAGAGCCCCAGCATTTT. It is translated as CSVWDGEEPQHF.

Ten or more counts support this clonotype. The V call is TRBV5-6, the J call TRBJ2-3; no reliable D call. The CDR3 runs 12 residues. With 1 base removed from V and 6 bases from J, the gap between germline ends came to 6 bases. CDR1 is SGHDT, CDR2 YYEEEE, per germline. CDR3 in amino acids: CASSLSGDTQYF. CDR3 DNA sequence: TGTGCCAGCAGCTTGTCCGGGGATACGCAGTATTTT.

Many counts were recorded for this clonotype. The chain combines TRBV24-1 with TRBJ2-1, with 8 bases that match TRBD1. J gave up 8 bases and V 4 bases, and 3 bases lay outside the gene matches. The CDR3 runs 13 residues. Germline V gene lookup returns CDR1 KGHDR and CDR2 SFDVKD. The DNA for the CDR3 is TGTGCCACCAGTGAGTACAGGGGGGATGAGCAGTTCTTC. Translating gives CATSEYRGDEQFF.

At least ten counts were recorded for this clonotype. V usage is TRBV5-1 and J usage is TRBJ1-5; possible D gene TRBD1, 6 bases. Trimming stripped 0 bases from V and 5 bases from J, with 6 bases between. This CDR3 contains 13 residues. Germline V gene data show CDR1 as SGHRS and CDR2 as YFSETQ. CDR3 DNA sequence: TGCGCCAGCAGCTTGGACAGGGATCAGCCCCAGCATTTT. It codes for CASSLDRDQPQHF. The entire variable domain, with the rest obtained from reference TRBV5-1 and TRBJ1-5, is as follows: KAGVTQTPRYLIKTRGQQVTLSCSPISGHRSVSWYQQTPGQGLQFLFEYFSETQRNKGNFPGRFSGRQFSNSRSEMNVSTLELGDSALYLCASSLDRDQPQHFGDGTRLSIL.